These T cell receptor beta chains were read from a single sample in a study of cytomegalovirus exposure and HLA in healthy donors. Here immunoSEQ multiplex PCR was the method, and the copy in TCRdb shows in-frame clones only, minus some. The profile covers some 150,000 clones, with around 83% appearing a single time and around 7.8% taken by the ten largest. The sample taken for sequencing was PBMCs. Every receptor here comes from a woman in her 50s in good health and CMV-seropositive. Both conserved end residues are part of each CDR3. The order of the fields is V gene, J gene, D gene, clone size, CDR3 protein, CDR3 DNA. The D gene is left open where the match is weak. The size entry is marked missing in some rows and otherwise reads once, few, many or a size class.

TRBV12-2,TRBJ1-1,NA,NA,CASRLFQRGRNTEAFF,TGTGCAAGTCGCTTATTCCAAAGGGGGAGGAACACTGAAGCTTTCTTT
TRBV7-2,TRBJ2-2,NA,NA,CASSPRGNTGELFF,TGTGCCAGCAGCCCCCGGGGGAACACCGGGGAGCTGTTTTTT
TRBV27,TRBJ2-2,TRBD2,NA,CASSLLPSGATGELFF,TGTGCCAGCAGTTTATTACCTAGCGGGGCCACCGGGGAGCTGTTTTTT
TRBV2,TRBJ1-3,NA,NA,CASRGYEASGNTIYF,TGTGCCAGCAGGGGTTACGAGGCCTCTGGAAACACCATATATTTT
TRBV6-5,TRBJ2-7,NA,NA,CASSYSGDEQYF,TGCGCCAGCAGTTACTCTGGAGACGAGCAGTACTTC
TRBV9,TRBJ2-7,TRBD1,NA,CASSVLGTGSVEQYF,TGTGCCAGCAGCGTTCTAGGGACAGGGTCTGTCGAGCAGTACTTC
TRBV7-2,TRBJ1-2,NA,NA,CASSPDGGISTPRYTF,TGTGCCAGCAGCCCGGACGGAGGGATTTCTACCCCCCGCTACACCTTC
TRBV4-1,TRBJ2-1,NA,NA,CASSQGDPRGEQFF,TGCGCCAGCAGCCAAGGAGACCCTAGGGGAGAGCAGTTCTTC
TRBV6-4,TRBJ2-3,NA,NA,CASSSDYEDTQYF,TGTGCCAGCAGTTCGGACTACGAAGATACGCAGTATTTT
TRBV7-8,TRBJ1-1,NA,NA,CASSLLVAQPNTEAFF,TGTGCCAGCAGCTTACTTGTCGCACAGCCGAACACTGAAGCTTTCTTT
TRBV4-3,TRBJ2-1,TRBD2,NA,CASSQDLTAGGIYNEQFF,TGCGCCAGCAGCCAAGATCTCACGGCGGGGGGGATCTACAATGAGCAGTTCTTC
TRBV11-3,TRBJ2-5,NA,NA,CASSLGLGARETQYF,TGTGCCAGCAGCTTAGGGCTGGGGGCGCGAGAGACCCAGTACTTC
TRBV27,TRBJ2-7,TRBD2,NA,CASSFVPVASGTYEQYF,TGTGCCAGCAGTTTTGTCCCAGTGGCTAGCGGCACCTACGAGCAGTACTTC
TRBV7-9,TRBJ2-7,NA,NA,CASSFSSSYEQYF,TGTGCCAGCAGCTTCTCGAGTTCCTACGAGCAGTACTTC
TRBV6-6,TRBJ1-5,NA,NA,CASSYWGGSNQPQHF,TGTGCCAGCAGTTACTGGGGGGGGAGCAATCAGCCCCAGCATTTT
TRBV6-6,TRBJ2-1,TRBD2,few,CASSYGLAGNNEQFF,TGTGCCAGCAGTTACGGACTAGCGGGGAACAATGAGCAGTTCTTC
TRBV19,TRBJ1-1,NA,NA,CASSTLNPRGRGTEAFF,TGTGCCAGTAGTACCCTCAACCCCAGGGGCAGGGGCACTGAAGCTTTCTTT
TRBV7-6,TRBJ2-1,TRBD1,NA,CASSAGQDTSYNEQFF,TGTGCCAGCAGCGCGGGACAGGACACCTCCTACAATGAGCAGTTCTTC
TRBV7-9,TRBJ1-2,NA,NA,CASSLGSGPFDGYTF,TGTGCCAGCAGCTTAGGTTCCGGTCCGTTTGATGGCTACACCTTC
TRBV5-1,TRBJ2-3,NA,NA,CASSSAGRTDTQYF,TGCGCCAGCAGCTCCGCAGGGAGGACAGATACGCAGTATTTT
TRBV9,TRBJ1-1,NA,NA,CASSVGRDTEAFF,TGTGCCAGCAGCGTAGGCCGGGACACTGAAGCTTTCTTT
TRBV29-1,TRBJ1-1,NA,NA,CSVVPRGTEAFF,TGCAGCGTTGTACCCCGGGGCACTGAAGCTTTCTTT
TRBV4-2,TRBJ2-1,TRBD1,NA,CASSYGTEQYNEQFF,TGTGCCAGCAGCTACGGGACAGAGCAATACAATGAGCAGTTCTTC
TRBV4-3,TRBJ2-3,NA,NA,CASSQDEDNVDSDTQYF,TGCGCCAGCAGCCAAGATGAGGACAACGTGGATTCAGATACGCAGTATTTT
TRBV18,TRBJ1-1,NA,NA,CASSDPGASQAFF,TGTGCCAGCTCAGACCCAGGCGCATCCCAAGCTTTCTTT
TRBV10-2,TRBJ2-6,NA,NA,CASSEAGANVLTF,TGCGCCAGCAGTGAAGCGGGGGCCAACGTCCTGACTTTC
TRBV5-1,TRBJ1-3,NA,NA,CASSFEIGNTIYF,TGCGCCAGCAGCTTCGAGATTGGAAACACCATATATTTT
TRBV7-2,TRBJ2-2,NA,once,CASSSRQESTGELFF,TGTGCCAGCAGCTCTCGACAGGAGAGCACCGGGGAGCTGTTTTTT
TRBV30,TRBJ2-2,TRBD2,NA,CACPDGVAGQITGELFF,TGTGCCTGTCCGGACGGGGTAGCGGGGCAAATAACCGGGGAGCTGTTTTTT
TRBV30,TRBJ2-3,TRBD2,NA,CAWSLSGRLHTQYF,TGTGCCTGGAGTCTTAGCGGGAGGCTACATACGCAGTATTTT
TRBV5-1,TRBJ2-4,NA,NA,CASRGLAKNIQYF,TGCGCCAGCAGAGGACTAGCCAAAAACATTCAGTACTTC
TRBV5-8,TRBJ1-3,NA,once,CASSLIRGNTIYF,TGTGCCAGCAGCTTGATACGGGGAAACACCATATATTTT
TRBV21-1,TRBJ1-1,NA,NA,CASSKARDRGTEAFF,TGTGCCAGCAGCAAAGCTAGGGACAGGGGGACTGAAGCTTTCTTT
TRBV11-2,TRBJ2-2,TRBD2,few,CASSLELAGGLSGELFF,TGTGCCAGCAGCTTAGAACTAGCGGGGGGTTTGTCCGGGGAGCTGTTTTTT
TRBV2,TRBJ2-1,NA,NA,CASGGNEQFF,TGTGCCAGCGGCGGCAATGAGCAGTTCTTC
TRBV7-2,TRBJ1-2,NA,NA,CASTDKTVVYGYTF,TGTGCCAGCACCGATAAAACAGTTGTCTATGGCTACACCTTC
TRBV15,TRBJ2-5,NA,once,CATSRDPGVETQYF,TGTGCCACCAGCAGAGATCCGGGTGTGGAGACCCAGTACTTC
TRBV28,TRBJ2-5,NA,NA,CASSPRLDGETQYF,TGTGCCAGCAGTCCCCGACTTGATGGAGAGACCCAGTACTTC
TRBV29-1,TRBJ1-1,NA,NA,CSVEYYRATEAFF,TGCAGCGTTGAATATTACAGGGCGACTGAAGCTTTCTTT
TRBV27,TRBJ2-5,NA,NA,CASSLGQRETQYF,TGTGCCAGCAGTTTAGGACAGAGAGAGACCCAGTACTTC
TRBV19,TRBJ1-3,TRBD1,once,CASSTWTGRGNTIYF,TGTGCCAGTAGTACCTGGACAGGGAGAGGAAACACCATATATTTT
TRBV25-1,TRBJ1-4,NA,NA,CASSAPAENEKLFF,TGTGCCAGCAGTGCCCCGGCGGAGAATGAAAAACTGTTTTTT
TRBV7-9,TRBJ1-1,NA,NA,CASSLTGAVVEAFF,TGTGCCAGCAGCTTAACTGGGGCAGTAGTAGAAGCTTTCTTT
TRBV5-1,TRBJ2-1,NA,NA,CASSFTHNEQFF,TGCGCCAGCAGCTTTACACACAATGAGCAGTTCTTC
TRBV19,TRBJ1-2,TRBD1,NA,CASSNRDRAPGYTF,TGTGCCAGTAGTAATCGGGACAGGGCTCCTGGCTACACCTTC
TRBV5-3,TRBJ1-2,NA,NA,CARSLVGPPQGHYGYTF,TGTGCCAGAAGCTTGGTGGGTCCCCCCCAGGGGCACTATGGCTACACCTTC
TRBV19,TRBJ1-1,NA,few,CASSIERGSEAFF,TGTGCCAGTAGTATAGAAAGGGGGTCTGAAGCTTTCTTT
TRBV18,TRBJ1-1,NA,NA,CASSLSGLNTEAFF,TGTGCCAGCTCCCTCTCGGGGTTGAACACTGAAGCTTTCTTT
TRBV28,TRBJ1-4,NA,NA,CASSSPVRQLFF,TGTGCCAGCAGTTCCCCCGTGAGGCAACTGTTTTTT
TRBV9,TRBJ1-5,TRBD1,NA,CASSVDGRGNQPQHF,TGTGCCAGCAGCGTAGACGGCAGGGGGAATCAGCCCCAGCATTTT
TRBV19,TRBJ1-6,NA,NA,CASTHVSSYNSPLHF,TGTGCCAGTACCCACGTGAGCTCCTATAATTCACCCCTCCACTTT
TRBV10-3,TRBJ1-2,NA,NA,CATMTGAPNYGYTF,TGTGCCACCATGACAGGCGCACCAAACTATGGCTACACCTTC
TRBV10-2,TRBJ2-7,TRBD2,NA,CASQGREVYEQYF,TGCGCCAGCCAAGGGCGGGAGGTCTACGAGCAGTACTTC
TRBV18,TRBJ1-5,NA,NA,CASSPRNEQGDNQPQHF,TGTGCCAGCTCACCACGAAATGAACAGGGAGACAATCAGCCCCAGCATTTT
TRBV5-1,TRBJ2-3,TRBD1,NA,CASSAGQGNTDTQYF,TGCGCCAGCAGCGCGGGACAGGGTAACACAGATACGCAGTATTTT